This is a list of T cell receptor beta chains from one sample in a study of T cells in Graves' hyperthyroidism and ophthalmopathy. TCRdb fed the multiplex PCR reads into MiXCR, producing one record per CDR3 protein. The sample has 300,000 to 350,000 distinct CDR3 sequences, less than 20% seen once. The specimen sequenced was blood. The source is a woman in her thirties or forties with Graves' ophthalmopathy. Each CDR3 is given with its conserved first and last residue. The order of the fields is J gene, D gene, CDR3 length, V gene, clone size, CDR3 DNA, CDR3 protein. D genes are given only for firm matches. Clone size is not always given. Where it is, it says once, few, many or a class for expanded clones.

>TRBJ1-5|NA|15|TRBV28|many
TGTGCCAGCAGTTTATTACAGGATAGCAATCAGCCCCAGCATTTT
CASSLLQDSNQPQHF
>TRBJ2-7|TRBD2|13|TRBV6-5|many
TGTGCCAGCAGCCCTAGCGGGAGAGGCGAGCAGTACTTC
CASSPSGRGEQYF
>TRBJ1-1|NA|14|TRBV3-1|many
TGTGCCAGCAGCCAAGTTCGGTGGCGGACTGAAGCTTTCTTT
CASSQVRWRTEAFF
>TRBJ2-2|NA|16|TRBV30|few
TGTGCCTGGAGTGTTACAGGTCAGGGCTCCACCGGGGAGCTGTTTTTT
CAWSVTGQGSTGELFF
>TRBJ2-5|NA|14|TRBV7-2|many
TGTGCCAGCAGCCCTCAACTAGGCCCAGAGACCCAGTACTTC
CASSPQLGPETQYF
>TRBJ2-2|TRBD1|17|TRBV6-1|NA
TGTGCCAGCAGACGTCGGACAGGGGGCAAGAACACCGGGGAGCTGTTTTTT
CASRRRTGGKNTGELFF
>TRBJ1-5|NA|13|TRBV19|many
TGTGCCAGTAGTTGGGGTAGAAATCAGCCCCAGCATTTT
CASSWGRNQPQHF
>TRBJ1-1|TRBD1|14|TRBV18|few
TGTGCCAGCTCAACCAAACAGGGGTTCACTGAAGCTTTCTTT
CASSTKQGFTEAFF
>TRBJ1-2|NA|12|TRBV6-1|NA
TGTGCCAGCAGTCCCGGACCGTATGGCTACACCTTC
CASSPGPYGYTF
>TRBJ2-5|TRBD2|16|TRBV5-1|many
TGCGCCAGCAGCTTTGCCTTGGCTAGCGGGAAAGAGACCCAGTACTTC
CASSFALASGKETQYF
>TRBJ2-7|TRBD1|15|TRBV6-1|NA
TGTGCCAGCAGCCCGGGACAGGGGATTCCCTACGAGCAGTACTTC
CASSPGQGIPYEQYF
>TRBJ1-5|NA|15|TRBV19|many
TGTGCCAGTAGTATAAAAGTGGGTAGCAATCAGCCCCAGCATTTT
CASSIKVGSNQPQHF
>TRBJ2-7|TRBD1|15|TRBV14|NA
TGTGCCAGCAGCCAAGGAACGGACAGGGGCTACGAGCAGTACTTC
CASSQGTDRGYEQYF
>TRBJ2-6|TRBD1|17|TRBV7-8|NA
TGTGCCAGCAGAAAGTGGGACAGGGATTCTGGGGCCAACGTCCTGAGTTTC
CASRKWDRDSGANVLSF
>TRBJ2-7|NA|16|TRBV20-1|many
TGCAGTGCTAGAGATCCCAAAGCGGGTATCGCCTACGAGCAGTACTTC
CSARDPKAGIAYEQYF
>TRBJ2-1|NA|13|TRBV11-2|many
TGTGCCAGCAGCTTAGGTGCCGGAAATGAGCAGTTCTTC
CASSLGAGNEQFF
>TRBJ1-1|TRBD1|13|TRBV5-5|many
TGTGCCAGCAGCCAACCAGGGGGCACTGAAGCTTTCTTT
CASSQPGGTEAFF
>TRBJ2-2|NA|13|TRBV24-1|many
TGTGCCACCAGTGATTGGTGGGGCGGGGAGCTGTTTTTT
CATSDWWGGELFF
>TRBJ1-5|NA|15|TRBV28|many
TGTGCCAGCAGTATTAGTATTTTTAGGAATCAGCCCCAGCATTTT
CASSISIFRNQPQHF
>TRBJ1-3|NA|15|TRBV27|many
TGTGCCAGCGGAGCAAGCCGGGACAATGGAAACACCATATATTTT
CASGASRDNGNTIYF
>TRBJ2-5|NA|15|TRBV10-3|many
TGTGCCATCAGTGAGTCGAAAACCGGCCAAGAGACCCAGTACTTC
CAISESKTGQETQYF
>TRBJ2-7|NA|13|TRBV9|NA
TGTGCCAGCAGCCCCCACGATTCCTACGAGCAGTACTTC
CASSPHDSYEQYF
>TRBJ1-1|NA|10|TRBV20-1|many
TGCAGTGCATGGAACACTGAAGCTTTCTTT
CSAWNTEAFF
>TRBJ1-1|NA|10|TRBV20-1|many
TGCAGTGCCTCGGGACAACAAGCTTTCTTT
CSASGQQAFF
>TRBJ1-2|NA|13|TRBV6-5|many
TGTGCCAGCAGTCCTACAGGATTCAATGGCTACACCTTC
CASSPTGFNGYTF
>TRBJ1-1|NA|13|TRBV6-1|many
TGTGCCAGCAGTGATTCGGAGGCAGGTGAAGCTTTCTTT
CASSDSEAGEAFF
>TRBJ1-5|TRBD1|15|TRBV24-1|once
TGTGCCACCAGTGATAACAGGGGCGGCAATCAGCCCCAGCATTTT
CATSDNRGGNQPQHF
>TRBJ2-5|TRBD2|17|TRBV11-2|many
TGTGCCAGCAGCTTCTCCCCTTCTAGCGGGCTCCAAGAGACCCAGTACTTC
CASSFSPSSGLQETQYF
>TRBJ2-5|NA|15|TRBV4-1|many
TGCGCCAGCAGCCAAGGCCGTTGGCCGCAAGAGACCCAGTACTTC
CASSQGRWPQETQYF
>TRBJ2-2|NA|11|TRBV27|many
TGTGCCACTAGGGCCACCGGGGAGCTGTTTTTT
CATRATGELFF
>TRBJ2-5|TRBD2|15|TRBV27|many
TGTGCCAGCAGTGGACTAGCGGGAGTCGGGGAGACCCAGTACTTC
CASSGLAGVGETQYF
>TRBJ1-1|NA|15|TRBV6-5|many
TGTGCCAGCAGTCCCGGGCGGCCCACCAACACTGAAGCTTTCTTT
CASSPGRPTNTEAFF
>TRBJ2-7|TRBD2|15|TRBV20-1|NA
TGCAGTGCTAGAGCTTCCCGACTAGCGGGAGTCGAGCAGTACTTC
CSARASRLAGVEQYF
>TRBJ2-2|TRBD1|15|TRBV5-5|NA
TGTGCCAGCGATAGACAGGGGGTGAACACCGGGGAGCTGTTTTTT
CASDRQGVNTGELFF
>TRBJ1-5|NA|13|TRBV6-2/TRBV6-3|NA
TGTGCCAGCCAGGCCACACTAGGCCAGCCCCAGCATTTT
CASQATLGQPQHF
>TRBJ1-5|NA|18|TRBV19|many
TGTGCCAGTAGTATTGGGGATCGCAAGGGAAAAGACAATCAGCCCCAGCATTTT
CASSIGDRKGKDNQPQHF
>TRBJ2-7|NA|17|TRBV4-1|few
TGCGCCAGCAGCCCGCCCGGGAGAGGGAGGAAGCCGGACGAGCAGTACTTC
CASSPPGRGRKPDEQYF
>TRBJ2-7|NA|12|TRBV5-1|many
TGCGCCAGCAGCCCGGCTTTTGGCGAGCAGTACTTC
CASSPAFGEQYF
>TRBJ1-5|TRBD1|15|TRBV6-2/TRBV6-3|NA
TGTGCCAGCAGTTACGAAGGGGGCGTGGATCAGCCCCAGCGTTTT
CASSYEGGVDQPQRF
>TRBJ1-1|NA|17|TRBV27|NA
TGTGCCAGCAGTTTAGTGGGCCCGACAGCCCACGACACTGAAGCTTTCTTT
CASSLVGPTAHDTEAFF
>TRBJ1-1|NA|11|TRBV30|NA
TGTGCCTGGAGTAGGCAGGGCGAAGCTTTCTTT
CAWSRQGEAFF
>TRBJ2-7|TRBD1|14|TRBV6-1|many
TGTGCCAGCAGTGGACAGGGGGCTTCCTACGAGCAGTACTTC
CASSGQGASYEQYF